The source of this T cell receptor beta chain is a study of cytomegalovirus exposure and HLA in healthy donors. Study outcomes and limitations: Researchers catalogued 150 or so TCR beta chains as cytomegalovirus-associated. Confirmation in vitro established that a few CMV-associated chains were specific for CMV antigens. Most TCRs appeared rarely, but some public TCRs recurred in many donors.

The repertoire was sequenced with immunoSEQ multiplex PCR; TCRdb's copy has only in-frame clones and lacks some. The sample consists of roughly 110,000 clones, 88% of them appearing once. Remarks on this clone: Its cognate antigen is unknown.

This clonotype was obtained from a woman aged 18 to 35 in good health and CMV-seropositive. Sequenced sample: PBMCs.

CDR3 residues: CASSDQGAEDEQFF. CDR3 coding DNA: TGCGCCAGCAGCGACCAGGGGGCAGAGGATGAGCAGTTCTTC. This sequence joins TRBV5-1 and TRBJ2-1, with 8 positions matching TRBD1. CDR1 and CDR2 (germline): SGHRS, YFSETQ. The CDR3 spans 14 residues. Trimming removed 4 bases from V and 8 bases from J; junction bases left unmatched: 8.